This entry lists 3 T cell receptor beta chains sequenced from one sample in a study of blood T cell repertoires in COVID-19. Some clones are missing from TCRdb's copy, which holds only in-frame ones; the method was immunoSEQ multiplex PCR. This sample has 250,000 to 350,000 clones; 88% occur once, and the top ten carry 2% to 2.5%. Sequenced sample: PBMCs or T cells enriched from blood (not recorded which). Receptors originate from a woman aged 55-75 years in a cohort exposed to, infected with or recovered from COVID-19 (not recorded which).

The CDR3 protein is CASSLLGQGSYEQYF. DNA of the CDR3: TGTGCCAGCAGTTTACTGGGACAGGGTTCCTACGAGCAGTACTTC. The rearrangement joins TRBV28 to TRBJ2-7, with 9 bases that match TRBD1. The CDR3 sequence is 15 residues long. V trimming: 2 bases; J trimming: 1 base; junction bases outside the gene matches: 3. The germline V gene encodes CDR1 MDHEN and CDR2 SYDVKM. Drawing the rest from reference TRBV28 and TRBJ2-7, the complete variable domain is DVKVTQSSRYLVKRTGEKVFLECVQDMDHENMFWYRQDPGLGLRLIYFSYDVKMKEKGDIPEGYSVSREKKERFSLILESASTNQTSMYLCASSLLGQGSYEQYFGPGTRLTVT.

The gene calls are TRBV18 and TRBJ1-4; 8 positions match TRBD1. Losses at the gene ends were 2 bases for V and 8 bases for J; bases not matched to a gene: 4. CDR1 and CDR2 from the germline V gene are KGHSH and LQKENI. CDR3 size: 14 residues. CDR3 sequence (DNA): TGTGCCAGCTCACCATGGCAGGGGGCCGAAAAACTGTTTTTT. The encoded protein is CASSPWQGAEKLFF.

This chain connects TRBV5-1 to TRBJ2-5, with D possibly being TRBD2 (5 bases). V shed 0 bases and J shed 5 bases, with 14 bases lying between them. This CDR3 has 15 residues. The germline gives CDR1 SGHRS, CDR2 YFSETQ. The chain's CDR3 is CASSLAPDLAETQYF. In nucleotides, the CDR3 is TGCGCCAGCAGCTTGGCCCCGGATCTAGCTGAGACCCAGTACTTC.